This TCR beta chain was captured in a study of blood T cell repertoires in COVID-19. Study information: Collection of acute and convalescent COVID-19 samples took place in the United States, Italy and Spain. From T cells, B-cell-depleted T cells, or PBMCs came the material, which was cDNA or gDNA.

Looked up from germline, CDR1 is SGHRS and CDR2 is YFSETQ. The CDR3 loop spans 16 amino acids. V gave up 4 bases and J gave up 0 bases, with 16 bases separating them. Under the authors' procedure: Estimated nucleated cell counts came from reference gene primer amplification. TCRdb's copy holds only in-frame clones and misses some; the assay was immunoSEQ multiplex PCR. Clone size and V and J calls were adopted from that table, with D and trimming inferred from the DNA. This table holds about 110,000 clones, over 70% found once. V and J are TRBV5-1 and TRBJ2-5; possibly TRBD2 for D (6 bases). The receptor was isolated from a man aged 50-59 years with acute or convalescent COVID-19. Input material: peripheral blood. CDR3 bases: TGCGCCAGCAGCCCTCGAACGGGGGACTACCAAGAGACCCAGTACTTC. It specifies CASSPRTGDYQETQYF.